The 27 T cell receptor beta chains given below trace back to one sample, sequenced in a study of T cells in Graves' hyperthyroidism and ophthalmopathy. Amplified TCR beta CDR3 regions came from RNA transcripts. TCR CDR3 underwent first-round RT-PCR with the HTBI primer set. One entry per CDR3 protein results from TCRdb running MiXCR on the multiplex PCR reads. The data show 95,000 to 110,000 distinct CDR3 sequences, with about 45% seen just once and approximately 25% held by the top ten. The material sequenced was blood. All receptors come from a man aged 40-49 years with Graves' hyperthyroidism.

The chain uses TRBV2 and TRBJ1-6; D is possibly TRBD1 (5 bases). Trimming shortened V by 4 bases and J by 3 bases, and 7 bases separated the two germline ends. Germline CDR1 reads SNHLY; CDR2 reads FYNNEI. CDR3 length: 14 amino acids. The CDR3 sequence is CASSGQSYNSPLHF. For the CDR3, the DNA is TGTGCCAGCAGTGGACAGAGCTATAATTCACCCCTCCACTTT. The full variable domain, its missing parts supplied by reference TRBV2 and TRBJ1-6, is EPEVTQTPSHQVTQMGQEVILRCVPISNHLYFYWYRQILGQKVEFLVSFYNNEISEKSEIFDDQFSVERPDGSNFTLKIRSTKLEDSAMYFCASSGQSYNSPLHFGNGTRLTVT.

This chain connects TRBV9 to TRBJ1-6; D call uncertain. CDR1 and CDR2 (germline): SGDLS, YYNGEE. The CDR3 is made up of 17 amino acids. Between the trimmed V and J ends, which lost 0 bases and 8 bases, there was a span of 18 bases. The CDR3 loop reads CASSVARVSGRYSPLHF. The CDR3 DNA sequence: TGTGCCAGCAGCGTAGCGAGGGTCAGCGGCAGGTATTCACCCCTCCACTTT.

As to this clonotype: A read error may produce the germline difference seen at one junction end. V and J are TRBV28 and TRBJ1-2; maybe TRBD1 (6 bases). CDR3 size: 15 residues. The germline V gene has CDR1 MDHEN and CDR2 SYDVKM. The CDR3, as DNA: TGTGCCAGCAGTTTATCAGGGGATTGGAATAAGGGCTTCACTTTC. This codes for CASSLSGDWNKGFTF.

This clonotype was recorded many times. The rearrangement joins TRBV5-8 to TRBJ2-5; TRBD1 matches at 7 bases. The CDR3 has 13 amino acids. V lost 3 bases, J lost 5 bases, and 4 bases stayed unmatched. Germline CDR1 is SGHTS and CDR2 is YDEGEE. The CDR3 DNA sequence: TGTGCCAGCAGCTCGACAGGGTTGGAGACCCAGTACTTC. This sequence encodes CASSSTGLETQYF.

This clonotype was counted at least ten times. V is TRBV5-1 and J is TRBJ2-7, with a tentative D call TRBD2 (6 bases). CDR1 is SGHRS, CDR2 YFSETQ, per germline. The CDR3 is 12 residues long. V gave up 5 bases and J gave up 4 bases, with 10 bases separating them. CDR3 loop: CASREGAYEQYF. The CDR3 DNA sequence: TGCGCCAGCAGGGAGGGAGCTTACGAGCAGTACTTC. Combining the CDR3 with reference TRBV5-1 and TRBJ2-7 gives the whole variable domain KAGVTQTPRYLIKTRGQQVTLSCSPISGHRSVSWYQQTPGQGLQFLFEYFSETQRNKGNFPGRFSGRQFSNSRSEMNVSTLELGDSALYLCASREGAYEQYFGPGTRLTVT.

This chain connects TRBV7-9 to TRBJ2-5, with 10 bases matching TRBD2. The CDR3 runs 15 residues. The germline V gene has CDR1 SEHNR and CDR2 FQNEAQ (reference sequence). The ends lost 5 bases at V and 13 bases at J; junction bases unmatched: 16. The CDR3 protein is CASSPAGGLREIRYF. In DNA, the CDR3 is TGTGCCAGCAGCCCAGCGGGAGGGCTCAGGGAGATCCGGTACTTC.

The chain has TRBV15 and TRBJ2-5; maybe TRBD2 (5 bases). Trimming removed 4 bases at V and 8 bases at J, with 20 bases between. This CDR3 spans 15 amino acids. CDR1 and CDR2 from the germline V gene are LNHNV and YYDKDF (reference sequence). CDR3 residues: CATSKDRGNQGTQYF. DNA for the CDR3: TGTGCCACCAGCAAAGATCGGGGTAACCAAGGAACCCAGTACTTC.

This clonotype was counted at least ten times. The gene calls are TRBV29-1 and TRBJ1-1; perhaps TRBD1 as D (5 bases). Germline CDR1 SQVTM, CDR2 ANQGSEA. This CDR3 spans 15 amino acids. The V end lost 7 bases, the J end lost 1 base, and 19 bases lay between the germline ends. The CDR3 loop reads CSARGSGGTNTEAFF. The CDR3 nucleotides read TGCAGCGCCCGCGGCTCAGGCGGGACGAACACTGAAGCTTTCTTT. Combining the CDR3 with reference TRBV29-1 and TRBJ1-1 gives the whole variable domain SAVISQKPSRDICQRGTSLTIQCQVDSQVTMMFWYRQQPGQSLTLIATANQGSEATYESGFVIDKFPISRPNLTFSTLTVSNMSPEDSSIYLCSARGSGGTNTEAFFGQGTRLTVV.

The table lists this clonotype with a few counts. This rearrangement joins TRBV27 to TRBJ2-1, with 9 bases aligning to TRBD1. This CDR3 spans 14 amino acids. J was trimmed by 1 base and V by 10 bases; bases with no gene match: 5. Germline V gives CDR1 MNHEY, CDR2 SMNVEV (reference sequence). CDR3 nucleotide sequence: TGTGCCATCAAAGACAGGGGGTCCTACAATGAGCAGTTCTTC. It encodes CAIKDRGSYNEQFF.

This clonotype was found many times. This chain joins TRBV4-2 and TRBJ2-1; 7 bases align to TRBD1. Germline V gene data show CDR1 as LGHNA and CDR2 as YNFKEQ. V lost 3 bases to trimming and J lost 7 bases; unmatched junction nucleotides: 6. This CDR3 contains 14 residues. CDR3 coding DNA: TGTGCCAGCAGCCATCCAGACAGGGCGAATGAGCAGTTCTTC. It specifies CASSHPDRANEQFF.

This clonotype appeared many times. V and J are TRBV7-9 and TRBJ1-2; tentative D call: TRBD1 (6 bases). Trimming stripped 3 bases from V and 5 bases from J, with 13 bases between. There are 14 residues in the CDR3. CDR1 SEHNR and CDR2 FQNEAQ come from the germline V gene (reference sequence). The CDR3 here is CASSFRDTLYGYTF. CDR3 DNA: TGTGCCAGCAGCTTCCGGGACACCTTATATGGCTACACCTTC.

V is TRBV7-2 and J is TRBJ2-1; 11 bases map to TRBD2. V trimming: 5 bases; J trimming: 9 bases; junction bases outside the gene matches: 6. From germline, CDR1 is SGHTA and CDR2 FQGNSA. CDR3 size: 14 residues. The CDR3 here is CASSLPTSGIEQFF. The CDR3 nucleotides are TGTGCCAGCAGCCTACCGACTAGCGGGATTGAGCAGTTCTTC. Together with reference TRBV7-2 and TRBJ2-1, the CDR3 gives the full variable domain: GAGVSQSPSNKVTEKGKDVELRCDPISGHTALYWYRQSLGQGLEFLIYFQGNSAPDKSGLPSDRFSAERTGGSVSTLTIQRTQQEDSAVYLCASSLPTSGIEQFFGPGTRLTVL.

As regards this clonotype: Given a much more abundant clone one base away, this may be a read error. V usage is TRBV6-5 and J usage is TRBJ2-7, with 9 positions matching TRBD1. In germline, CDR1 is MNHEY, CDR2 SVGAGI. The CDR3 runs to 15 residues. With V trimmed by 6 bases and J by 7 bases, 13 bases remained unmatched. CDR3 nucleotide sequence: TGTGCCAGCAGACTCGACAGGGGGTCCTACAATGAGCAGTACTTC. Translating it yields CASRLDRGSYNEQYF.

This clonotype was observed many times. The chain combines TRBV19 with TRBJ2-7; 13 bases line up with TRBD2. This CDR3 comprises 18 residues. In germline, CDR1 is LNHDA, CDR2 SQIVND (reference sequence). Trimming cost V 1 base and J 0 bases; bases outside gene matches: 6. The CDR3 DNA sequence: TGTGCCAGTAGTATAGGAGGGACTAGCGGGGCCAGCTCCTACGAGCAGTACTTC. Translated, it gives CASSIGGTSGASSYEQYF. Together with reference TRBV19 and TRBJ2-7, the CDR3 gives the full variable domain: DGGITQSPKYLFRKEGQNVTLSCEQNLNHDAMYWYRQDPGQGLRLIYYSQIVNDFQKGDIAEGYSVSREKKESFPLTVTSAQKNPTAFYLCASSIGGTSGASSYEQYFGPGTRLTVT.

The V and J genes are TRBV20-1 and TRBJ1-5; the D is unclear. The CDR3 totals 15 residues. CDR1 and CDR2 from the germline V gene are DFQATT and SNEGSKA (reference sequence). Trimming removed 3 bases from V and 1 base from J, with 13 bases in between. CDR3 nucleotides: TGCAGTGCTAGGGGTAAAGGCGTAAGCAATCAGCCCCAGCATTTT. Its protein is CSARGKGVSNQPQHF.

This clonotype was found a few times. J is TRBJ2-1 and V is TRBV6-1; 14 bases match TRBD2. Germline V gene data show CDR1 as MNHNS and CDR2 as SASEGT. Unmatched junction bases numbered 5, after V lost 6 bases and J lost 4 bases. This CDR3 is built from 16 residues. This CDR3 is CASRGLAGASYNEQFF. The CDR3 nucleotides read TGTGCCAGCAGGGGACTAGCGGGAGCCTCTTACAATGAGCAGTTCTTC.

This clonotype was found many times. The rearrangement links TRBV5-1 to TRBJ2-3, with D unclear. V shed 2 bases and J shed 6 bases, with 10 bases lying between them. The CDR3 extends over 13 amino acids. Germline-derived CDR1 and CDR2 are SGHRS and YFSETQ. Written as DNA, the CDR3 is TGCGCCAGCAGCTTTACAACCCGGGATACGCAGTATTTT. Translation gives CASSFTTRDTQYF. The variable domain in full, with the rest retrieved from reference TRBV5-1 and TRBJ2-3, is KAGVTQTPRYLIKTRGQQVTLSCSPISGHRSVSWYQQTPGQGLQFLFEYFSETQRNKGNFPGRFSGRQFSNSRSEMNVSTLELGDSALYLCASSFTTRDTQYFGPGTRLTVL.

This clonotype was observed many times. The gene calls are TRBV29-1 and TRBJ2-1; perhaps TRBD1 as D (5 bases). The CDR3 has 16 residues. V dropped 8 bases and J dropped 6 bases, with 26 bases sitting between them. The germline V gene encodes CDR1 SQVTM and CDR2 ANQGSEA. CDR3 sequence reads: CSSDRGTGVHGNEQFF. In DNA, the CDR3 is TGCAGCTCAGATAGGGGCACCGGCGTACATGGCAATGAGCAGTTCTTC.

This clonotype was found a few times. V and J are TRBV15 and TRBJ2-6; D unclear. Germline assignment: CDR1 LNHNV and CDR2 YYDKDF (reference sequence). The CDR3 runs to 16 residues. Trimming cost V 1 base and J 4 bases, with 11 bases left between them. The CDR3: CATSRGQKTGANVLTF. The CDR3 DNA is TGTGCCACCAGCAGAGGCCAGAAGACAGGGGCCAACGTCCTGACTTTC.

The CDR3 loop reads CASSRPEGYGYTF. The CDR3, as DNA: TGTGCCAGCAGCCGACCCGAGGGCTATGGCTACACCTTC. The chain has TRBV7-2 and TRBJ1-2, with D unclear. The CDR3 loop spans 13 amino acids. Trimming removed 5 bases from V and 4 bases from J, with 11 bases in between. The germline gives CDR1 SGHTA, CDR2 FQGNSA.

This clonotype appeared many times. The chain uses TRBV9 and TRBJ1-5; TRBD1 is a possible D gene (5 bases). CDR1 and CDR2 (germline): SGDLS, YYNGEE. V lost 4 bases and J 3 bases, leaving 11 bases between the germline ends. The CDR3 runs 14 residues. The DNA of the CDR3 is TGTGCCAGCAGCCTGGGGCAGATCAATCAGCCCCAGCATTTT. The encoded protein is CASSLGQINQPQHF.

Of note for this clonotype: Since the CDR3 does not end with the conserved phenylalanine or tryptophan, this likely comes from a read error. Because the CDR3's place on the DNA is in doubt, the DNA is left out and the CDR3 is given as listed by TCRdb. V and J are TRBV19 and TRBJ2-2. Per the germline V gene, CDR1 is LNHDA and CDR2 is SQIVND (reference sequence). The CDR3 is 8 amino acids long, termini counted. The CDR3 sequence: CASSIGHL.

This clonotype was counted a few times. V and J are TRBV6-1 and TRBJ1-1; D is unresolved. CDR3 length: 13 amino acids. With 4 bases removed from V and 8 bases from J, the gap between germline ends came to 14 bases. The germline V gene encodes CDR1 MNHNS and CDR2 SASEGT. This CDR3 reads CASSGSTGREAFF. DNA of the CDR3: TGTGCCAGCAGTGGATCTACGGGGAGGGAAGCTTTCTTT.

This clonotype has at least ten counts. CDR3 nucleotide sequence: TGCGCCAGCAGCCAAGAGGGACTAGCGGGGGCCGGGGAGCAGTTCTTC. It specifies CASSQEGLAGAGEQFF. The rearrangement joins TRBV4-3 to TRBJ2-1, with 14 bases matching TRBD2. Germline V CDR1 and CDR2: LGHNA, YSLEER. The CDR3 loop spans 16 amino acids. Unmatched junction bases numbered 5, after V lost 0 bases and J lost 10 bases.

This rearrangement joins TRBV7-2 to TRBJ1-5; 8 bases align to TRBD1. This CDR3 is 16 amino acids long. CDR1 is SGHTA, CDR2 FQGNSA, per germline. J gave up 9 bases and V 4 bases, and 14 bases lay outside the gene matches. CDR3 sequence reads: CASSWARDRWQPPQHF. For the CDR3, the DNA is TGTGCCAGCAGCTGGGCGCGGGACAGGTGGCAACCGCCCCAGCATTTT. Looking up the rest from reference TRBV7-2 and TRBJ1-5 gives the full variable domain: GAGVSQSPSNKVTEKGKDVELRCDPISGHTALYWYRQSLGQGLEFLIYFQGNSAPDKSGLPSDRFSAERTGGSVSTLTIQRTQQEDSAVYLCASSWARDRWQPPQHFGDGTRLSIL.

Note on this clonotype: This could be a read error, since a much larger clone is one nucleotide away. The gene calls are TRBV6-6 and TRBJ2-1, with D perhaps matching TRBD1 or TRBD2 (5 bases each). This CDR3 region has 15 residues. Germline CDR1 MNHNY, CDR2 SVGAGI (reference sequence). CDR3 DNA: TGTGCCAGCAGTAGGGGTGAGGGCCCCTACAATGAGCAGCTCTTC. This codes for CASSRGEGPYNEQLF.

Concerning this clonotype itself: A read error is likely, as this CDR3 ends without the conserved phenylalanine or tryptophan. The chain recombines TRBV5-1 with TRBJ2-5; a weak D match, TRBD2 (6 bases). Germline V CDR1 and CDR2: SGHRS, YFSETQ. The CDR3 spans 15 residues. The CDR3 here is CASSYTGAVQETQYC. The DNA for the CDR3 is TGTGCCAGCAGCTACACGGGAGCAGTCCAAGAGACCCAGTACTGC.